The present T cell receptor (beta chain) was sequenced within a study of blood T cell repertoires in COVID-19. Germline V gene data show CDR1 as SGDLS and CDR2 as YYNGEE. With 0 bases removed from V and 4 bases from J, the gap between germline ends came to 13 bases. The CDR3 sequence is 15 residues long. The count of this clone is one. Original handling: Estimates of nucleated cell counts were drawn from the amplification of reference gene primers. The method was immunoSEQ multiplex PCR; TCRdb's version includes in-frame clones alone and lacks a portion of them. V, J and clone size are those of that table, while D and trimming were read from the DNA. Here the sample spans 250,000 or so clones, 80% to 95% being singletons.

This TCR came from a man aged 40-55 years who had been exposed to COVID-19. Sequenced: PBMCs or T cells enriched from blood (not recorded which). This chain uses TRBV9 with TRBJ1-1; D is perhaps TRBD1 (6 bases). The CDR3 bases are TGTGCCAGCAGCGTAGGTGGTGGGGGCAGCACTGAAGCTTTCTTT. It is translated as CASSVGGGGSTEAFF.